What follows are 10 T cell receptor beta chains derived from one specimen sequenced in a study of T cells in Graves' hyperthyroidism and ophthalmopathy. Amplification of TCR beta CDR3 regions used RNA as the template. Using the HTBI primer set, a first-round RT-PCR was run on the TCR CDR3. TCRdb re-called the multiplex PCR reads with MiXCR, one entry per CDR3 protein. The profile covers 620,000 or so distinct CDR3 sequences, with approximately 15% appearing a single time and around 13% taken by the ten largest. Sequencing was performed on blood. These TCRs come from a woman in her forties or fifties with Graves' ophthalmopathy.

This clonotype was seen more than once but under ten times. This chain uses TRBV5-1 with TRBJ2-3; D gene ambiguous. This CDR3 region has 15 residues. CDR1 and CDR2 from the germline V gene are SGHRS and YFSETQ. Trimming removed 0 bases at V and 2 bases at J, with 10 bases between. CDR3 loop: CASSLEIPATDTQYF. CDR3 in DNA: TGCGCCAGCAGCTTGGAGATACCCGCCACAGATACGCAGTATTTT.

This clonotype was detected ten times or more. The V and J genes are TRBV15 and TRBJ2-3, with 11 bases that match TRBD2. CDR1 is LNHNV, CDR2 YYDKDF, per germline (reference sequence). Germline trimming cut 3 bases from V and 6 bases from J; bases unmatched to any gene: 8. This CDR3 is 16 amino acids long. In nucleotides, the CDR3 is TGTGCCACCAGCAGCCGGACTAGCGGGCGCGTCGATACGCAGTATTTT. This sequence encodes CATSSRTSGRVDTQYF.

This clonotype was found many times. The chain employs TRBV7-9 and TRBJ1-1; 9 bases fit TRBD1. Losses at the gene ends were 3 bases for V and 3 bases for J; bases not matched to a gene: 2. CDR1 SEHNR and CDR2 FQNEAQ come from the germline V gene (reference sequence). The CDR3 totals 14 residues. CDR3 in amino acids: CASSFDRGYTEAFF. Here the CDR3 DNA reads TGTGCCAGCAGCTTCGACAGGGGGTACACTGAAGCTTTCTTT.

This sequence joins TRBV28 and TRBJ1-5, with D uncertain. V was cut by 7 bases and J by 4 bases, with 11 bases left in between. Germline assignment: CDR1 MDHEN and CDR2 SYDVKM. The CDR3 covers 13 residues. In DNA, the CDR3 is TGTGCCAGCATAAGTGGAGGAAATCAGCCCCAGCATTTT. It specifies CASISGGNQPQHF. The variable domain in full, with the rest retrieved from reference TRBV28 and TRBJ1-5, is DVKVTQSSRYLVKRTGEKVFLECVQDMDHENMFWYRQDPGLGLRLIYFSYDVKMKEKGDIPEGYSVSREKKERFSLILESASTNQTSMYLCASISGGNQPQHFGDGTRLSIL.

This sequence joins TRBV20-1 and TRBJ1-6; no definite D call. CDR1 DFQATT and CDR2 SNEGSKA come from the germline V gene (reference sequence). Deletions cut 6 bases from V and 0 bases from J, with 12 bases between. This CDR3 is built from 15 residues. The CDR3 spells CSASSRRSYNSPLHF. CDR3 bases: TGCAGTGCGTCCTCTAGGCGCTCCTATAATTCACCCCTCCACTTT.

This chain joins TRBV20-1 and TRBJ1-3; possibly TRBD1 for D (5 bases). The CDR3 runs to 13 residues. Germline-derived CDR1 and CDR2 are DFQATT and SNEGSKA (reference sequence). Between the trimmed V and J ends, which lost 5 bases and 8 bases, there was a span of 16 bases. The CDR3 nucleotides read TGCAGTGCTGGCGGGGGGAGAGGAGACACCATATATTTT. Translating it yields CSAGGGRGDTIYF.

This clonotype showed up just a few times. The gene calls are TRBV20-1 and TRBJ2-7, with D possibly TRBD2 on 6 matching bases. The CDR3 is 10 amino acids. The germline V gene encodes CDR1 DFQATT and CDR2 SNEGSKA (reference sequence). Trimming cost V 4 bases and J 9 bases, with 10 bases left between them. The CDR3 region is CSAKLAWQYF. CDR3 bases: TGCAGTGCTAAACTAGCTTGGCAGTACTTC.

This clonotype was recorded at least ten times. The CDR3 bases are TGTGCCAGCAGTTCCCGAAACGTAGGGACCATAACCCTCTACGAGCAGTACTTC. Translating gives CASSSRNVGTITLYEQYF. The chain combines TRBV6-5 with TRBJ2-7, with D possibly being TRBD1 or TRBD2 (5 bases each). CDR1 and CDR2 (germline): MNHEY, SVGAGI. CDR3 length: 18 amino acids. V lost 4 bases and J lost 3, with 25 bases in between.

This rearrangement joins TRBV6-1 to TRBJ1-2; D not resolved. V was shortened by 6 bases and J by 4 bases, with 15 bases between the two germline ends. The germline gives CDR1 MNHNS, CDR2 SASEGT. The CDR3 contains 14 residues. CDR3 bases: TGTGCCAGCAGACGCGGGGTTTTCGGCTATGGCTACACCTTC. Amino acids: CASRRGVFGYGYTF.

This clonotype occurred many times. The gene calls are TRBV7-2 and TRBJ1-2; 8 nucleotides agree with TRBD1. J lost 3 bases, V lost 0 bases, and 9 bases had no gene match. This CDR3 spans 17 amino acids. The germline CDR1 and CDR2 sequences are SGHTA and FQGNSA. The CDR3 spells CASSLASIRTGYYGYTF. The CDR3 nucleotides read TGTGCCAGCAGCTTAGCGAGTATCAGGACAGGGTACTATGGCTACACCTTC.